The present T cell receptor (beta chain) was sequenced within a study of radiotherapy plus CTLA-4 blockade in lung cancer. About the research overall: There were objective responses in 18% of patients, and more than 30% had disease control.

The repertoire was sequenced with immunoSEQ multiplex PCR; TCRdb's copy has only in-frame clones and lacks some. The data hold tens of thousands of clones, with approximately 86% observed a single time. The sequence was obtained from a human donor with non-small cell lung cancer who had stable disease on radiotherapy plus ipilimumab. Sequenced here: peripheral blood, sampled from a patient treated with radiotherapy plus ipilimumab.

The CDR3 nucleotides read TGTGCCAGCAGGGCCGACAGGTGGGGCACCGGGGAGCTGTTTTTT. Translating it yields CASRADRWGTGELFF. V usage is TRBV6-4 and J usage is TRBJ2-2; possibly TRBD1 for D (6 bases). This CDR3 is built from 15 residues. V gave up 6 bases and J gave up 4 bases, with 15 bases separating them. The germline V gene has CDR1 MRHNA and CDR2 SNTAGT.